This record looks at one T cell receptor (beta chain) sequence and its context. Generated by immunoSEQ multiplex PCR, the TCRdb table keeps only in-frame clones and is missing some. The data show roughly 97,000 clones, approximately 96% seen once. The entry originates in a study of technical replicates of blood from a handful of donors. V dropped 0 bases and J dropped 1; count of bases not matched to a gene: 0. CDR1 and CDR2 from the germline V gene are SGDLS and YYNGEE. This CDR3 spans 14 amino acids. This clonotype originated in a human donor in good health. The sequenced sample consisted of T cells isolated from PBMCs. The rearrangement links TRBV9 to TRBJ1-1, with TRBD1 matching over 7 bases. The CDR3 region has the DNA TGTGCCAGCAGCGTAGGACAGGGGAACACTGAAGCTTTCTTT. It yields the protein CASSVGQGNTEAFF. The whole variable domain, filled in from reference TRBV9 and TRBJ1-1, reads DSGVTQTPKHLITATGQRVTLRCSPRSGDLSVYWYQQSLDQGLQFLIQYYNGEERAKGNILERFSAQQFPDLHSELNLSSLELGDSALYFCASSVGQGNTEAFFGQGTRLTVV.